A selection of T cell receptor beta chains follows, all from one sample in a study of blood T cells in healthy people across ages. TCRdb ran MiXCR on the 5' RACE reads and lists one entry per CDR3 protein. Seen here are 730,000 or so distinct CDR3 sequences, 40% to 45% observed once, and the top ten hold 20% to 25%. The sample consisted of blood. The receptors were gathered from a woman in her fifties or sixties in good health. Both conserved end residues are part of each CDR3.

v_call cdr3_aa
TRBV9 CASSGERGASYEQYF
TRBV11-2 CASSAEAYSNQPQHF
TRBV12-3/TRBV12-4 CASSLFGGSSYGYTF
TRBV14 CASSQELTRHWGTEAFF
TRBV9 CASSVDGIFPPLGKKETQYF
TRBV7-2 CASSPFTDTQYF
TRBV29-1 CSVEAGTGGMETQYF
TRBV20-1 CSARDSQSGRYNEQFF
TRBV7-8 CASSSRRGPEGTIYF
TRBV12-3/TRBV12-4 CASIVAVNTGELFF
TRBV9 CASSLRIGANYGYTF
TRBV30 CAWTMASYNSPLHF
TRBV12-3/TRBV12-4 CASRNRGSGANVLTF
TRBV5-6 CASSFGTGATDTQYF
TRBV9 CASSVKSGSAAGYNEQFF
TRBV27 CASSLGLVAGPGGTQYF
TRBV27 CASSLSPNEQYF
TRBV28 CASSLIRVQGDHEQYF
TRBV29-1 CSSGITNEQFF
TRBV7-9 CASSFTSGQGNQPQHF
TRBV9 CASSVLPRGRDTQYF
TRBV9 CASSVERQETQYF
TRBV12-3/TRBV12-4 CASSLVASTTDTQYF
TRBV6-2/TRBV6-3 CASSVRSGSNEQFF
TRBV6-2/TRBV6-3 CASNPGSSSYEQYF
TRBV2 CASSREVGDTQYF
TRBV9 CASSGLLMGGYTF
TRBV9 CASSRRGAGGPIEQFF
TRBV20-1 CSARSPGLANNEQFF
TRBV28 CASSLGDRNYGCTF
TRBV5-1 CASSAGTGPQHEQYF
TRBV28 CASSLRGEGGHNEQFF